The clone carrying this T cell receptor beta chain is a singleton in its sample. Its antigen is still unknown. V lost 1 base to trimming and J lost 5 bases, with 18 bases between them. From germline, CDR1 is SGDLS and CDR2 YYNGEE. The CDR3 runs 16 residues. This sample is part of a study of cytotoxic CD8 clonotypes in ibrutinib-treated CLL. Study background: The average sample held approximately 260,000 productive templates and fewer than 100,000 productive rearrangements.

Study-wide points: Treatment saw public clonotypes, which were uncommon, either contract or stay stable. Clonality showed a rise at ibrutinib response that reversed toward baseline at progression.

Profiling relied on immunoSEQ multiplex PCR, and the TCRdb table lists in-frame clones only, not all of them. Of tens of thousands of clones listed, 90% are singletons. The origin of this receptor is a human donor with chronic lymphocytic leukemia. Sequencing used PBMCs, obtained after 12 months of ibrutinib treatment. The chain is built from TRBV9 and TRBJ1-2; weak D call: TRBD1 (5 bases). The CDR3 coding sequence is TGTGCCAGCAGCGTAAATAATCCGGGGGTGAATTATGGCTACACCTTC. This translates into CASSVNNPGVNYGYTF. The entire variable domain, with the rest obtained from reference TRBV9 and TRBJ1-2, is as follows: DSGVTQTPKHLITATGQRVTLRCSPRSGDLSVYWYQQSLDQGLQFLIQYYNGEERAKGNILERFSAQQFPDLHSELNLSSLELGDSALYFCASSVNNPGVNYGYTFGSGTRLTVV.